This entry lists 26 T cell receptor beta chains sequenced from one sample in a study of T cells in Graves' hyperthyroidism and ophthalmopathy. Amplified TCR beta CDR3 regions derived from RNA transcripts. HTBI primers drove first-round RT-PCR of the TCR CDR3. MiXCR, applied by TCRdb to the multiplex PCR reads, yields one record per CDR3 protein. The sample yields under 400,000 distinct CDR3 sequences, roughly 15% seen once. Sequences were obtained from blood. The receptors stem from a woman in her fifties or sixties with Graves' ophthalmopathy.

The sample holds many counts of this clonotype. The rearrangement links TRBV3-1 to TRBJ2-1; 7 bases map to TRBD2. With 6 bases clipped from V and 7 bases from J, the junction kept 9 bases outside the gene matches. In germline, CDR1 is LGHDT, CDR2 YNNKEL (reference sequence). This CDR3 comprises 14 residues. CDR3 in amino acids: CASRREGIDNEQFF. CDR3 coding DNA: TGTGCCAGCAGAAGGGAGGGGATTGATAATGAGCAGTTCTTC.

This clonotype showed up many times. V gene TRBV6-2 or TRBV6-3 combines with J gene TRBJ2-3; D possibly matches TRBD1 or TRBD2 (6 bases each). The CDR3 is made up of 16 amino acids. Deletions cut 3 bases from V and 4 bases from J, with 17 bases between. Germline V gene sequence: CDR1 MNHEY, CDR2 SVGEGT. The CDR3 DNA follows: TGTGCCAGCAGTTATGCGGGACAAGTGGGTCCAGATACGCAGTATTTT. Translating gives CASSYAGQVGPDTQYF.

Many counts were recorded for this clonotype. This sequence joins TRBV28 and TRBJ2-2, with 8 bases lining up with TRBD2. The CDR3 runs 15 residues. V was clipped by 10 bases and J by 2 bases; unmatched bases: 9. Germline CDR1 is MDHEN and CDR2 is SYDVKM. The CDR3 protein is CATTRGGANTGELFF. The CDR3 DNA is TGTGCCACCACTCGGGGGGGCGCTAACACCGGGGAGCTGTTTTTT.

This clonotype was seen repeatedly, ten times or more. The genes are TRBV7-2 and TRBJ2-3; 7 bases are a match to TRBD1. Germline lookup yields CDR1 SGHTA and CDR2 FQGNSA. CDR3 length: 13 amino acids. Trimming removed 5 bases from V and 3 bases from J; junction bases left unmatched: 2. The CDR3 nucleotides read TGTGCCAGCAGCCCCAGGGGGACAGATACGCAGTATTTT. This gives the protein CASSPRGTDTQYF. Full variable domain (outside the CDR3, taken from reference TRBV7-2 and TRBJ2-3): GAGVSQSPSNKVTEKGKDVELRCDPISGHTALYWYRQSLGQGLEFLIYFQGNSAPDKSGLPSDRFSAERTGGSVSTLTIQRTQQEDSAVYLCASSPRGTDTQYFGPGTRLTVL.

The V and J genes are TRBV10-2 and TRBJ1-1; tentatively, D is TRBD1 (6 bases). CDR1 is WSHSY and CDR2 is SAAADI in the germline V gene. Trimming shortened V by 6 bases and J by 5 bases, and 13 bases separated the two germline ends. The CDR3 covers 13 residues. In DNA, the CDR3 is TGCGCCAGCAGCCCCGTGGGGGCGACTGAAGCTTTCTTT. Translating gives CASSPVGATEAFF.

In its sample, this clonotype was seen a few times. This sequence joins TRBV7-9 and TRBJ2-7, with D perhaps matching TRBD2 (6 bases). Trimming took off 4 bases at V and 5 bases at J, with 21 bases between the two ends. The CDR3 loop spans 16 amino acids. The germline CDR1 and CDR2 sequences are SEHNR and FQNEAQ (reference sequence). The CDR3 DNA is TGTGCCAGCAGCTCCCCGGAGGGGCTGGCTTTCGACGAGCAGTACTTC. Amino acid sequence: CASSSPEGLAFDEQYF.

Many counts were recorded for this clonotype. The J gene is TRBJ2-7, the V gene TRBV12-3 or TRBV12-4; D is unclear. This CDR3 contains 13 residues. Trimming removed 3 bases from V and 7 bases from J, with 13 bases in between. CDR3: CASSLGILGEQYF. The CDR3 nucleotides read TGTGCCAGCAGTTTGGGGATCCTGGGGGAGCAGTACTTC.

At least ten counts were recorded for this clonotype. The V and J genes are TRBV5-5 and TRBJ2-1, with TRBD2 matching over 7 bases. The V gene end was trimmed by 4 bases and the J gene end by 7 bases; junction bases not matched to a gene: 14. Germline V gene data show CDR1 as SGHKS and CDR2 as YYEKEE (reference sequence). The length of the CDR3 is 16 residues. The CDR3 spells CASSTGGREGRNEQFF. CDR3 DNA sequence: TGTGCCAGCAGCACAGGTGGGAGGGAGGGCCGGAATGAGCAGTTCTTC. The whole variable domain, remainder taken from reference TRBV5-5 and TRBJ2-1, is DAGVTQSPTHLIKTRGQQVTLRCSPISGHKSVSWYQQVLGQGPQFIFQYYEKEERGRGNFPDRFSARQFPNYSSELNVNALLLGDSALYLCASSTGGREGRNEQFFGPGTRLTVL.

The rearrangement links TRBV28 to TRBJ1-1; D perhaps matches TRBD1 (6 bases). This CDR3 is 15 amino acids long. The V end was cut by 6 bases, the J end by 2 bases, with 16 bases between. Germline CDR1 and CDR2: MDHEN and SYDVKM. CDR3 nucleotide sequence: TGTGCCAGCAGCTCCTCCAGGGGAACTAACACTGAAGCTTTCTTT. Amino acid sequence: CASSSSRGTNTEAFF.

This clonotype was picked up a small number of times. J is TRBJ2-6 and V is TRBV11-1, with D tentatively TRBD1 (7 bases). Trimming shortened V by 5 bases and J by 3 bases, and 29 bases separated the two germline ends. Germline CDR1 and CDR2: SGHAT and FQDESV (reference sequence). CDR3 length: 21 residues. The DNA of the CDR3 is TGTGCCAGCAGCCCCGACAGGGTTAAGCGGCGGGAAGTATATGGGGCCAACGTCCTGACTTTC. It codes for CASSPDRVKRREVYGANVLTF.

This clonotype has only a few counts. The CDR3 loop is CASSLSSGRAEETQYF. The CDR3 DNA reads TGCGCCAGCAGCTTATCGAGCGGGAGGGCCGAAGAGACCCAGTACTTC. The chain is built from TRBV5-1 and TRBJ2-5, with 10 bases aligning to TRBD2. Losses at the gene ends were 2 bases for V and 3 bases for J; bases not matched to a gene: 7. The CDR3 is 16 amino acids. Germline V gene sequence: CDR1 SGHRS, CDR2 YFSETQ.

This clonotype has ten or more counts. J is TRBJ2-1 and V is TRBV20-1, with unresolved D. Germline V gene data show CDR1 as DFQATT and CDR2 as SNEGSKA (reference sequence). CDR3 length equals 10 residues. V was pared by 4 bases and J by 4 bases, with 2 bases between. The CDR3, as DNA: TGCAGTGCTAAGTACAATGAGCAGTTCTTC. Translation: CSAKYNEQFF.

The chain carries TRBV28 and TRBJ2-2; 9 bases are a match to TRBD1. Germline lookup yields CDR1 MDHEN and CDR2 SYDVKM. The V and J ends lost 5 bases and 4 bases, in that order; junction bases with no gene match: 5. The CDR3 contains 15 residues. CDR3 sequence (DNA): TGTGCCAGCAGTCCACAGGGGGCTATCACCGGGGAGCTGTTTTTT. As protein: CASSPQGAITGELFF. The complete variable domain, with remaining parts taken from reference TRBV28 and TRBJ2-2, reads DVKVTQSSRYLVKRTGEKVFLECVQDMDHENMFWYRQDPGLGLRLIYFSYDVKMKEKGDIPEGYSVSREKKERFSLILESASTNQTSMYLCASSPQGAITGELFFGEGSRLTVL.

This clonotype was counted many times. J is TRBJ1-1 and V is TRBV12-3 or TRBV12-4, with a possible D match to TRBD1 (5 bases). V shed 0 bases and J shed 4 bases, with 12 bases lying between them. The CDR3 covers 15 residues. CDR3 coding DNA: TGTGCCAGCAGTTTAGCTGGGGGAACGAGCACTGAAGCTTTCTTT. Encoded protein: CASSLAGGTSTEAFF.

This clonotype has at least ten counts. The chain employs TRBV24-1 and TRBJ2-1; 9 nucleotides align to TRBD1. CDR3 length equals 15 residues. CDR1 and CDR2 (germline): KGHDR, SFDVKD. With 5 bases clipped from V and 4 bases from J, the junction kept 5 bases outside the gene matches. The CDR3, as DNA: TGTGCCACCAGTGCATCGGGACAGGGTTACAATGAGCAGTTCTTC. Its translation: CATSASGQGYNEQFF.

This chain uses TRBV12-3 or TRBV12-4 with TRBJ2-5; D gene uncertain. V was trimmed by 3 bases and J by 2 bases, leaving 10 bases between them. The CDR3 covers 14 residues. For the CDR3, the DNA is TGTGCCAGCAGTTTGAAGCGCCGGCAAGAGACCCAGTACTTC. Residues: CASSLKRRQETQYF.

This clonotype was seen repeatedly, ten times or more. This rearrangement joins TRBV3-1 to TRBJ2-7; 10 bases line up with TRBD2. The CDR3 covers 18 residues. Losses at the gene ends were 4 bases for V and 6 bases for J; bases not matched to a gene: 18. Looked up from germline, CDR1 is LGHDT and CDR2 is YNNKEL (reference sequence). The CDR3 loop is CASSPTGLSGRAPPEQYF. CDR3 in DNA: TGTGCCAGCAGCCCCACTGGCTTAAGCGGGAGGGCCCCCCCCGAGCAGTACTTC.

There are many counts of this clonotype. V gene TRBV11-2 combines with J gene TRBJ2-1; perhaps TRBD2 as D (6 bases). Trimming removed 1 base from V and 2 bases from J, with 12 bases in between. Germline-derived CDR1 and CDR2 are SGHAT and FQNNGV. The CDR3 runs 16 residues. The CDR3 spells CASSLAAGRAYNEQFF. DNA of the CDR3: TGTGCCAGCAGCTTAGCGGCGGGAAGGGCCTACAATGAGCAGTTCTTC.

A single count supports this clonotype. This may be a read error: a much more frequent sequence differs by one nucleotide. CDR3 nucleotides: TGTGCCAGCAGTTTCGACAGGCCCAATCAGCCCCAGCGTTTT. Translation gives CASSFDRPNQPQRF. The chain recombines TRBV12-3 or TRBV12-4 with TRBJ1-5; tentatively, D is TRBD1 (6 bases). This CDR3 has 14 amino acids.

This clonotype was recorded at least ten times. The chain recombines TRBV7-2 with TRBJ2-7, with D perhaps given as TRBD1 or TRBD2 (7 bases each). From germline, CDR1 is SGHTA and CDR2 FQGNSA. The CDR3 loop spans 14 amino acids. V was pared by 3 bases and J by 2 bases, with 11 bases between. The CDR3 here is CASSLGGTAYEQYF. Written as DNA, the CDR3 is TGTGCCAGCAGCTTGGGGGGGACAGCCTACGAGCAGTACTTC. Supplemented by reference TRBV7-2 and TRBJ2-7, the full variable domain reads GAGVSQSPSNKVTEKGKDVELRCDPISGHTALYWYRQSLGQGLEFLIYFQGNSAPDKSGLPSDRFSAERTGGSVSTLTIQRTQQEDSAVYLCASSLGGTAYEQYFGPGTRLTVT.

This chain uses TRBV5-1 with TRBJ2-2; 10 bases align to TRBD2. The CDR3 has 15 residues. J was trimmed by 5 bases and V by 3 bases; bases with no gene match: 4. The germline V gene has CDR1 SGHRS and CDR2 YFSETQ. The CDR3 bases are TGCGCCAGCAGCTCTACTAGCGGGAAAACCGGGGAGCTGTTTTTT. Translated: CASSSTSGKTGELFF.

This clonotype has only a few counts. The chain uses TRBV11-2 and TRBJ2-1; D remains unclear. This CDR3 is built from 14 residues. In germline, CDR1 is SGHAT, CDR2 FQNNGV. Deletions cut 2 bases from V and 1 base from J, with 6 bases between. This chain's CDR3 is CASSLTESYNEQFF. CDR3 nucleotides: TGTGCCAGCAGCTTAACAGAATCCTACAATGAGCAGTTCTTC.

The table lists this clonotype with a few counts. V usage is TRBV5-1 and J usage is TRBJ1-4; TRBD1 aligns across 7 bases. The trim removed 7 bases at V and 3 bases at J, leaving 12 bases unmatched. CDR3 size: 16 residues. The germline gives CDR1 SGHRS, CDR2 YFSETQ. The DNA of the CDR3 is TGCGCCAGCTCTCGCCTCGGCCAGGGGGCTAATGAAAAACTGTTTTTT. Amino acids: CASSRLGQGANEKLFF.

In this sample, this clonotype turned up a few times. The limits of the CDR3 on the DNA are not certain, so only TCRdb's listed CDR3 is given. This rearrangement joins TRBV7-9 to TRBJ2-3; TRBD1, the table's D call, lacks a check against the DNA. CDR1 and CDR2 from the germline V gene are SEHNR and FQNEAQ (reference sequence). The CDR3 comprises 22 residues, both ends counted. CDR3 sequence reads: CASSWGQAEQYFGPGTTDTQYF.

In this sample, this clonotype turned up many times. This chain joins TRBV6-1 and TRBJ2-3; TRBD1 is a possible D gene (6 bases). V gave up 9 bases and J gave up 1 base, with 14 bases separating them. The germline V gene has CDR1 MNHNS and CDR2 SASEGT. The CDR3 totals 14 residues. The CDR3 bases are TGTGCCAGTGGGCTGGGGGCCCGCACAGATACGCAGTATTTT. Translation gives CASGLGARTDTQYF.

In the case of this clonotype: Since a much larger clone is just one base distant, this may be a read error. J is TRBJ2-7 and V is TRBV3-1, with TRBD2 matching over 7 bases. The CDR3 loop spans 14 amino acids. Germline V gene sequence: CDR1 LGHDT, CDR2 YNNKEL (reference sequence). CDR3 in amino acids: CVSSHGGSRYEQYF. DNA for the CDR3: TGTGTCAGCAGCCATGGCGGGAGCAGGTACGAGCAGTACTTC.